This T cell receptor beta chain is drawn from a study of shared clonotypes between healthy human individuals. Germline V lookup: CDR1 PRHDT, CDR2 FYEKMQ (reference sequence). V lost 1 base to trimming and J lost 6 bases, with 7 bases between them. The CDR3 has 13 residues. The naive CD8 population came from CD45RO-negative cells selected for CCR7, without terminally differentiated effector memory CD45RA+ cells. Profiling relied on immunoSEQ multiplex PCR, and the TCRdb table lists in-frame clones only, not all of them. Found here are around 550,000 clones, approximately 96% of them singletons; the top ten hold around 0.12%.

J is TRBJ2-1 and V is TRBV13, with D tentatively TRBD2 (5 bases). This receptor was identified in a woman aged 25 to 39 in good health. Sequenced input: naive CD8+ T cells sorted from blood. The CDR3 DNA reads TGTGCCAGCAGCTTAGTTCTAGCCAATGAGCAGTTCTTC. Residues: CASSLVLANEQFF.